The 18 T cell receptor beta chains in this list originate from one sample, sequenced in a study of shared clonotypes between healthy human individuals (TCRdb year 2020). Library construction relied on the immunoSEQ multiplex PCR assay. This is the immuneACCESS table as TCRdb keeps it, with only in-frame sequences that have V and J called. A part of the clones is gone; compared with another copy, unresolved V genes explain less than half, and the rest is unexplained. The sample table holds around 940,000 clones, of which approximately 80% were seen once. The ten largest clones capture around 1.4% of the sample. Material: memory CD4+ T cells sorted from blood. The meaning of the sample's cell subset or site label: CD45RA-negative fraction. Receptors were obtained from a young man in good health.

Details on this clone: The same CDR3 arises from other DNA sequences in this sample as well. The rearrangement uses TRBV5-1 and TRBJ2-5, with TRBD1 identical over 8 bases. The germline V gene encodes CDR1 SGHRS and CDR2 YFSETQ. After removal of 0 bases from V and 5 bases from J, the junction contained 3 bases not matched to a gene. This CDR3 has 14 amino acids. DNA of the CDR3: TGCGCCAGCAGCTTGGGGCAGGGGGCGGAGACCCAGTACTTC. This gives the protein CASSLGQGAETQYF.

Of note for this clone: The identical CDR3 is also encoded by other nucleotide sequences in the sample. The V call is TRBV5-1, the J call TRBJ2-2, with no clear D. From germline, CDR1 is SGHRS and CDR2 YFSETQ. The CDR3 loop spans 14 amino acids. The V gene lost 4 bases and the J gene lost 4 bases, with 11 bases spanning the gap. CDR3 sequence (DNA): TGCGCCAGCAGCCCGGACGGTAGCACCGGGGAGCTGTTTTTT. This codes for CASSPDGSTGELFF.

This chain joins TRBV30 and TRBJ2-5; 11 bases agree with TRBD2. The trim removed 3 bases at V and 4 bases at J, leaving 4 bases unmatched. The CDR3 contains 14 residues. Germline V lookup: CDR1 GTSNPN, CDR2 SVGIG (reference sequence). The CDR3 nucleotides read TGTGCCTGGAGCCGTGGACTAGCGGGAGAGACCCAGTACTTC. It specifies CAWSRGLAGETQYF. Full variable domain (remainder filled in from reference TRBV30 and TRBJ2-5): SQTIHQWPATLVQPVGSPLSLECTVEGTSNPNLYWYRQAAGRGLQLLFYSVGIGQISSEVPQNLSASRPQDRQFILSSKKLLLSDSGFYLCAWSRGLAGETQYFGPGTRLLVL.

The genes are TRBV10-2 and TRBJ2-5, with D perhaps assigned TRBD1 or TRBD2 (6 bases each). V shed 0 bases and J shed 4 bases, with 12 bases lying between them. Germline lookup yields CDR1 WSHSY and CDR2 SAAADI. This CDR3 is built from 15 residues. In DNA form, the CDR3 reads TGCGCCAGCAGTGAGTCAGGGGGGTTTCTAGAGACCCAGTACTTC. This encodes CASSESGGFLETQYF.

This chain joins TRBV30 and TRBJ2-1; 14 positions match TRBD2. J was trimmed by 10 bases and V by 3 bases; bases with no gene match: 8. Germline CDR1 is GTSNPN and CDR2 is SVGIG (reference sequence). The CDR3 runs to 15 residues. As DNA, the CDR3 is TGTGCCTGGAGCGACAGACTAGCGGGAGGGAGGGAGCAGTTCTTC. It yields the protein CAWSDRLAGGREQFF.

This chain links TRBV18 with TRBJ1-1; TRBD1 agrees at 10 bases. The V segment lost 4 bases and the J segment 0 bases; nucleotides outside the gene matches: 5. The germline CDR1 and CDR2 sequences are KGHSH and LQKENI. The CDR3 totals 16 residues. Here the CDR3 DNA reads TGTGCCAGCTCACTGGGACAGGGGTCGGTGAACACTGAAGCTTTCTTT. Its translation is CASSLGQGSVNTEAFF.

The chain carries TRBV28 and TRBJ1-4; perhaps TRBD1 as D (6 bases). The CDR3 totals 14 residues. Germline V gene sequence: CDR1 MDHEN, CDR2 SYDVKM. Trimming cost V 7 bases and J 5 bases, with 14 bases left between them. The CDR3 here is CASTNRANNEKLFF. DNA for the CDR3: TGTGCCAGCACCAACAGGGCAAACAATGAAAAACTGTTTTTT.

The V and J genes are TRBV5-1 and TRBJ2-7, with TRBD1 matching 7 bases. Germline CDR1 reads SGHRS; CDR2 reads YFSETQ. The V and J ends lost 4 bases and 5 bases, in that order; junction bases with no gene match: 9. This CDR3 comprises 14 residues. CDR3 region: CASSPDRVRHEQYF. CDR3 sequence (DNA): TGCGCCAGCAGCCCTGACAGGGTAAGGCACGAGCAGTACTTC.

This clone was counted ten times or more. The CDR3 loop reads CASSSDRGHNEQYF. The CDR3 DNA reads as TGTGCCAGCAGCTCGGACAGGGGGCACAACGAGCAGTACTTC. The V and J genes are TRBV5-8 and TRBJ2-7; TRBD1 matches at 11 bases. V trimming: 3 bases; J trimming: 5 bases; junction bases outside the gene matches: 4. The germline gives CDR1 SGHTS, CDR2 YDEGEE. The CDR3 has 14 residues.

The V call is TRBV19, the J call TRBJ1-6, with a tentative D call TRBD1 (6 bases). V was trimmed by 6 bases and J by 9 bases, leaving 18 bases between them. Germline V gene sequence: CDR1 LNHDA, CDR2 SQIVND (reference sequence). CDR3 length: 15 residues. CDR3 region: CASRPGAGDSSPLHF. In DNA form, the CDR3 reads TGTGCCAGTAGACCCGGGGCAGGGGATAGTTCACCCCTCCACTTT.

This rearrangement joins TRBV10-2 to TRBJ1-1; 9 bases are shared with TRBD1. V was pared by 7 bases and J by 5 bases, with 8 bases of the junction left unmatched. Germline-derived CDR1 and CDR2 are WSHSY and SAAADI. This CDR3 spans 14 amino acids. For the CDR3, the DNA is TGCGCCAGCAAGATACAGGGGGCTTGGACTGAAGCTTTCTTT. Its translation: CASKIQGAWTEAFF.

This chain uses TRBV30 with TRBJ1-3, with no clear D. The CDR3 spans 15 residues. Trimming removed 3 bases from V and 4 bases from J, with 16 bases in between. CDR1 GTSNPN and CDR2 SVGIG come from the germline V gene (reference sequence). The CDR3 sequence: CAWSEGGKGGNTIYF. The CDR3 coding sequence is TGTGCCTGGAGCGAAGGAGGGAAAGGAGGAAACACCATATATTTT.

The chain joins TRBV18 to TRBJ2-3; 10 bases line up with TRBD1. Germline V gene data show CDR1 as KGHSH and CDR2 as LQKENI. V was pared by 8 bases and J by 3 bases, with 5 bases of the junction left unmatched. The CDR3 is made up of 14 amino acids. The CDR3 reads CASERDRGTDTQYF. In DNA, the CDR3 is TGTGCCAGCGAACGGGACAGGGGTACAGATACGCAGTATTTT.

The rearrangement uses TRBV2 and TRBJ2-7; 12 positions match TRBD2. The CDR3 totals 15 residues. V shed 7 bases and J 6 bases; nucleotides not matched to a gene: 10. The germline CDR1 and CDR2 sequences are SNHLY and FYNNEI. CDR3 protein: CASTGASGRVIEQYF. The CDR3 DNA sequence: TGTGCCAGCACAGGGGCTAGCGGGAGGGTAATCGAGCAGTACTTC.

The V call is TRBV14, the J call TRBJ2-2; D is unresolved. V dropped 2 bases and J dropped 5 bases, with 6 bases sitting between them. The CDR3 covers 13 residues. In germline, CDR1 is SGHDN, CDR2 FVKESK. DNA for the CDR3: TGTGCCAGCAGCCAATATCGTACCGGGGAGCTGTTTTTT. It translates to CASSQYRTGELFF.

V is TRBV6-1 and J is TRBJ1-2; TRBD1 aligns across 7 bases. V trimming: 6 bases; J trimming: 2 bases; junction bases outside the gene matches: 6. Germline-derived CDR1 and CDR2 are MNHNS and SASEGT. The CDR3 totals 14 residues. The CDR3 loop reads CASRERGQNYGYTF. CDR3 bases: TGTGCCAGCAGAGAAAGGGGACAGAACTATGGCTACACCTTC.

The CDR3 region has the DNA TGTGCCAGTAGTGGACTAGCGGGGAGGCAGCTGTTTTTT. Protein product: CASSGLAGRQLFF. This chain joins TRBV19 and TRBJ2-2, with 12 bases that match TRBD2. The CDR3 sequence is 13 residues long. The germline V gene has CDR1 LNHDA and CDR2 SQIVND (reference sequence). The ends lost 5 bases at V and 12 bases at J; junction bases unmatched: 4. The full variable domain, with the rest looked up from reference TRBV19 and TRBJ2-2, is DGGITQSPKYLFRKEGQNVTLSCEQNLNHDAMYWYRQDPGQGLRLIYYSQIVNDFQKGDIAEGYSVSREKKESFPLTVTSAQKNPTAFYLCASSGLAGRQLFFGEGSRLTVL.

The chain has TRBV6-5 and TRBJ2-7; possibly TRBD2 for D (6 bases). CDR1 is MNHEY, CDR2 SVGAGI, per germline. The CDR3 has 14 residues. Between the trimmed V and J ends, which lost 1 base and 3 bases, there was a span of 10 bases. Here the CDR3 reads CASSYFAGSYEQYF. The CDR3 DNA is TGTGCCAGCAGTTACTTCGCCGGGAGCTACGAGCAGTACTTC.